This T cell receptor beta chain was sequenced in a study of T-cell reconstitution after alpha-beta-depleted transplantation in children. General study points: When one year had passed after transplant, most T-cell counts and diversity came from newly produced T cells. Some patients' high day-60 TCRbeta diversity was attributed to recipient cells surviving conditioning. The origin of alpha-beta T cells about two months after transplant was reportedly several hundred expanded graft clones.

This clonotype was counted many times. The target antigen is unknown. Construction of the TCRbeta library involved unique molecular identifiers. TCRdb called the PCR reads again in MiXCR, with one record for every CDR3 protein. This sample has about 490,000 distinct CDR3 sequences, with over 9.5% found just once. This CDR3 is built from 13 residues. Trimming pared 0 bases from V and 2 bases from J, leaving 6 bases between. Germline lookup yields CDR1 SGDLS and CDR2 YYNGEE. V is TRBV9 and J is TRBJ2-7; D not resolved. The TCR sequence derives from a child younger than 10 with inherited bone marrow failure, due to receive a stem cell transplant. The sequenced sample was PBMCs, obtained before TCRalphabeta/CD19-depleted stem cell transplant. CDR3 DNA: TGTGCCAGCAGCGTAGGACTGACCTACGAGCAGTACTTC. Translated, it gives CASSVGLTYEQYF.